This TCR beta chain was sequenced in a study of CD8+CD57+ T cells in acquired aplastic anemia. Trimming took 1 base from V and 6 from J, leaving 12 bases between them. The CDR3 consists of 14 residues. Germline-derived CDR1 and CDR2 are LGHDT and YNNKEL (reference sequence). It was genomic DNA that served as the template for profiling TCR beta VDJ and CDR3. TCRdb called the reads again in MiXCR, with one record for every CDR3 protein. This sample has approximately 190,000 distinct CDR3 sequences, with under 70% found just once. With regard to this clonotype: Its antigen remains unknown.

Study-wide results and caveats: Patients showed no significant difference from controls in CD8+ Simpson's diversity.

Sequenced sample: sorted CD4+, CD8+, or CD8+CD57+ T cells (not recorded which) from PBMCs. The origin of this receptor is a human donor with severe aplastic anemia or a healthy control (not recorded which). The chain employs TRBV3-1 and TRBJ1-1; D is uncertain. The CDR3 nucleotides are TGTGCCAGCAGCCAAGTGGCGGGTGGCCCTGAAGCTTTCTTT. This codes for CASSQVAGGPEAFF.